Below, 20 T cell receptor beta chains from the same sample are listed, as sequenced in a study of blood T cell repertoires in COVID-19. TCRdb's copy holds only in-frame clones and misses some; the assay was immunoSEQ multiplex PCR. The data show 200,000 to 250,000 clones, around 82% seen once. The sample comprised peripheral blood. The receptor source for this set is a human donor in a cohort sampled during active COVID-19.

The chain is built from TRBV11-2 and TRBJ2-5; D possibly corresponds to TRBD1 (5 bases). Trimming left V 4 bases short and J 4 bases short, with 10 bases between. Germline CDR1 and CDR2: SGHAT and FQNNGV. This CDR3 is built from 13 residues. The CDR3 reads CASSSSRAETQYF. The CDR3 DNA is TGTGCCAGCAGCTCTTCCAGGGCAGAGACCCAGTACTTC.

The chain links TRBV7-2 to TRBJ2-5; 10 positions match TRBD2. Germline V gene data show CDR1 as SGHTA and CDR2 as FQGNSA. The CDR3 extends over 17 amino acids. V shed 5 bases and J 5 bases; nucleotides not matched to a gene: 14. Here the CDR3 reads CASSTPSGSSLGETQYF. The CDR3 DNA is TGTGCCAGCAGCACCCCTAGCGGGAGCTCGCTGGGGGAGACCCAGTACTTC.

J is TRBJ1-5 and V is TRBV5-6; TRBD1 might be the D (6 bases). Germline V CDR1 and CDR2: SGHDT, YYEEEE. The CDR3 is 14 residues long. V gave up 4 bases and J gave up 5 bases, with 13 bases separating them. The CDR3 nucleotides are TGTGCCAGCAGCCGCTGGACAGACGATCAGCCCCAGCATTTT. As protein: CASSRWTDDQPQHF.

This clone was observed a single time. This sequence joins TRBV6-5 and TRBJ2-1; no clear D gene. This CDR3 comprises 15 residues. Trimming stripped 6 bases from V and 0 bases from J, with 12 bases between. The germline V gene encodes CDR1 MNHEY and CDR2 SVGAGI. This CDR3 reads CASSLASGSYNEQFF. As DNA, the CDR3 is TGTGCCAGCAGCCTCGCGTCGGGCTCCTACAATGAGCAGTTCTTC.

The rearrangement links TRBV5-4 to TRBJ1-2, with D possibly matching TRBD1 (6 bases). In germline, CDR1 is SGHNT, CDR2 YYREEE (reference sequence). The ends were cut back, 3 bases at V and 2 bases at J, with 14 bases in the middle. The CDR3 is 15 residues long. In DNA form, the CDR3 reads TGTGCCAGCAGCTCCCCGGGACACCAAAACTATGGCTACACCTTC. As protein: CASSSPGHQNYGYTF. Using reference TRBV5-4 and TRBJ1-2 for the parts outside the CDR3, the full variable domain is ETGVTQSPTHLIKTRGQQVTLRCSSQSGHNTVSWYQQALGQGPQFIFQYYREEENGRGNFPPRFSGLQFPNYSSELNVNALELDDSALYLCASSSPGHQNYGYTFGSGTRLTVV.

The CDR3, as DNA: TGTGCCAGCAGATTGACAGGGAGTAATTCACCCCTCCACTTT. Protein sequence: CASRLTGSNSPLHF. The chain combines TRBV28 with TRBJ1-6; 7 positions agree with TRBD1. Germline CDR1 reads MDHEN; CDR2 reads SYDVKM. The CDR3 spans 14 residues. V lost 6 bases and J lost 6; bases outside the gene matches: 5.

This chain connects TRBV4-2 to TRBJ2-3; 10 nucleotides line up with TRBD2. V was pared by 5 bases and J by 0 bases, with 2 bases of the junction left unmatched. The CDR3 runs to 15 residues. Germline CDR1 LGHNA, CDR2 YNFKEQ. CDR3 loop: CASSTSGASTDTQYF. The CDR3 DNA reads as TGTGCCAGCAGCACTAGCGGGGCTAGCACAGATACGCAGTATTTT.

The chain combines TRBV19 with TRBJ2-1; D is perhaps TRBD1 (5 bases). Trimming pared 6 bases from V and 5 bases from J, leaving 14 bases between. Germline CDR1 reads LNHDA; CDR2 reads SQIVND (reference sequence). CDR3 size: 14 residues. In DNA, the CDR3 is TGTGCCAGTAGCTGGGCGACAGCCCACAATGAGCAGTTCTTC. Amino acid sequence: CASSWATAHNEQFF.

This clone was picked up one time. CDR3 region: CASSLVRSGSSYNEQFF. For the CDR3, the DNA is TGTGCCAGCAGCTTGGTTCGGTCCGGGAGCTCCTACAATGAGCAGTTCTTC. The rearrangement joins TRBV5-8 to TRBJ2-1, with TRBD2 as a possible D gene (6 bases). The CDR3 has 17 residues. V lost 0 bases and J lost 0, with 13 bases in between. CDR1 SGHTS and CDR2 YDEGEE come from the germline V gene.

This rearrangement joins TRBV28 to TRBJ1-5; D may be TRBD1 (5 bases). Germline CDR1 MDHEN, CDR2 SYDVKM. V lost 8 bases and J 2 bases, leaving 16 bases between the germline ends. The length of the CDR3 is 15 residues. In DNA, the CDR3 is TGTGCCAGCGGACCGGAGGGGCTTGGCAATCAGCCCCAGCATTTT. Its translation is CASGPEGLGNQPQHF.

The chain links TRBV9 to TRBJ2-4; D is perhaps TRBD2 (6 bases). CDR1 is SGDLS, CDR2 YYNGEE, per germline. V shed 1 base and J shed 7 bases, with 18 bases lying between them. CDR3 size: 16 residues. The CDR3 loop reads CASSVKDGGKKNIQYF. CDR3 nucleotide sequence: TGTGCCAGCAGCGTAAAGGACGGAGGGAAAAAGAACATTCAGTACTTC.

The chain employs TRBV10-3 and TRBJ1-1; D remains ambiguous. The ends were cut back, 4 bases at V and 1 base at J, with 10 bases in the middle. Germline V CDR1 and CDR2: ENHRY, SYGVKD. This CDR3 has 14 residues. The CDR3 is CAISVSWPNTEAFF. As DNA, the CDR3 is TGTGCCATCAGTGTCTCCTGGCCGAACACTGAAGCTTTCTTT.

The chain links TRBV9 to TRBJ2-7, with a weak D call TRBD2 (5 bases). CDR1 and CDR2 (germline): SGDLS, YYNGEE. V was clipped by 7 bases and J by 0 bases, with 17 bases between them. The CDR3 is made up of 15 amino acids. CDR3: CASSPSSSYSYEQYF. The CDR3 DNA reads TGTGCCAGCTCCCCAAGCTCTAGCTACTCCTACGAGCAGTACTTC.

This clone was observed once. The V gene is TRBV5-1, the J gene TRBJ2-2; TRBD2 matches at 9 bases. The CDR3 is 16 residues long. Germline V CDR1 and CDR2: SGHRS, YFSETQ. V lost 0 bases, J lost 7 bases, and 7 bases stayed unmatched. The CDR3 here is CASSLDSAGGIGELFF. CDR3 DNA: TGCGCCAGCAGCTTGGATTCTGCGGGGGGGATCGGGGAGCTGTTTTTT.

The gene calls are TRBV28 and TRBJ2-5; no firm D call. The V end lost 7 bases, the J end lost 1 base, and 10 bases lay between the germline ends. CDR3 length: 13 residues. CDR1 and CDR2 from the germline V gene are MDHEN and SYDVKM. CDR3 region: CASMRPRQETQYF. The DNA of the CDR3 is TGTGCCAGCATGAGGCCCCGCCAAGAGACCCAGTACTTC.

CDR3 amino acids: CASSMHSLSTDTQYF. The CDR3, as DNA: TGTGCCAGTAGTATGCACAGTCTTAGCACAGATACGCAGTATTTT. The chain employs TRBV19 and TRBJ2-3; D unresolved. The CDR3 sequence is 15 residues long. CDR1 is LNHDA and CDR2 is SQIVND in the germline V gene (reference sequence). Trimming shortened V by 3 bases and J by 0 bases, and 10 bases separated the two germline ends.

In this sample, this clone turned up a few times. The chain has TRBV6-6 and TRBJ1-5; 9 nucleotides align to TRBD1. Germline assignment: CDR1 MNHNY and CDR2 SVGAGI (reference sequence). J gave up 0 bases and V 6 bases, and 6 bases lay outside the gene matches. CDR3 length: 16 amino acids. The CDR3 region is CASRTPGQGSNQPQHF. The CDR3 nucleotides are TGTGCCAGCAGAACCCCGGGACAGGGTAGCAATCAGCCCCAGCATTTT.

This clone has a handful of counts. The junction departs from germline at one end; a sequencing error may be responsible. CDR3 amino acids: CSARDNGGF. CDR3 DNA: TGCAGTGCTAGAGATAATGGGGGGTTC. The chain uses TRBV20-1 and TRBJ1-2; the D gene is possibly TRBD1 (5 bases). Germline loops: CDR1 DFQATT, CDR2 SNEGSKA (reference sequence). The CDR3 has 9 amino acids.

This chain connects TRBV5-6 to TRBJ2-7, with a tentative D call TRBD2 (6 bases). From germline, CDR1 is SGHDT and CDR2 YYEEEE. This CDR3 region has 15 residues. Trimming took off 1 base at V and 3 bases at J, with 14 bases between the two ends. The DNA of the CDR3 is TGTGCCAGCAGCTTGTTTGGCGGGGCAAACTACGAGCAGTACTTC. Amino acid sequence: CASSLFGGANYEQYF.

The rearrangement links TRBV19 to TRBJ1-5; tentatively, D is TRBD1 (6 bases). The germline V and J ends were trimmed by 5 bases and 7 bases, with 27 bases remaining between them. CDR1 and CDR2 from the germline V gene are LNHDA and SQIVND (reference sequence). The CDR3 runs to 18 residues. This CDR3 reads CASSPEPLDRFDGQPQHF. The CDR3 DNA follows: TGTGCCAGTAGTCCGGAGCCACTGGACAGATTCGACGGACAGCCCCAGCATTTT.